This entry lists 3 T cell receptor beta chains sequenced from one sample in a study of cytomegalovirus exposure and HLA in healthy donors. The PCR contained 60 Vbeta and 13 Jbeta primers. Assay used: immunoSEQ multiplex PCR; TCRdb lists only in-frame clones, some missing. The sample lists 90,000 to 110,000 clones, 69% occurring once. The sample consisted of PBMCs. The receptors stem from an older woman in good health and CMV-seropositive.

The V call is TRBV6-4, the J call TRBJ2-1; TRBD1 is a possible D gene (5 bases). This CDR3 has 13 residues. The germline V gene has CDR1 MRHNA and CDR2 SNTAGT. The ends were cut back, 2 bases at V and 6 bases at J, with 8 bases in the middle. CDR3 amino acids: CASSDQGGNEQFF. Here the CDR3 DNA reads TGTGCCAGCAGTGACCAGGGCGGCAATGAGCAGTTCTTC.

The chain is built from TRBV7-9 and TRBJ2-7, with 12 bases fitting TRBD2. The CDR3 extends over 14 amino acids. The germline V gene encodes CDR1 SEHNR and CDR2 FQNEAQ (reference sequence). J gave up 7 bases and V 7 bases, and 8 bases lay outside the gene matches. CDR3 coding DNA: TGTGCCAGCATGCTAGCGGGGGGGCCTCGGGAGCAGTACTTC. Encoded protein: CASMLAGGPREQYF.

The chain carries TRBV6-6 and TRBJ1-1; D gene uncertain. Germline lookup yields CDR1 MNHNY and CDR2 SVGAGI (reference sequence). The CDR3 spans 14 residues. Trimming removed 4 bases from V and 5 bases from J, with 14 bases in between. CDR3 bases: TGTGCCAGCAGTTGGCCCTCCCGCGGAACTGAAGCTTTCTTT. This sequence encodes CASSWPSRGTEAFF.